Following are 9 T cell receptor beta chains from one sample sequenced in a study of T cell changes during pregnancy in multiple sclerosis. The assay was immunoSEQ multiplex PCR, and TCRdb's table has in-frame clones only and misses some. The table records about 75,000 clones, around nine tenths of them present only once. The sequences come from CD4+ T cells from peripheral blood mononuclear cells, collected before pregnancy. These receptors were taken from a female donor with multiple sclerosis, enrolled in a pregnancy study.

In the case of this clone: Other nucleotide sequences in the sample specify the same CDR3. This rearrangement joins TRBV29-1 to TRBJ2-5; TRBD1 agrees at 7 bases. From germline, CDR1 is SQVTM and CDR2 ANQGSEA. The CDR3 length is 10 residues. V dropped 7 bases and J dropped 4; count of bases not matched to a gene: 0. This CDR3 reads CSAGGETQYF. CDR3 nucleotides: TGCAGCGCAGGGGGAGAGACCCAGTACTTC.

V gene TRBV9 combines with J gene TRBJ1-1; no reliable D call. The germline V gene has CDR1 SGDLS and CDR2 YYNGEE. CDR3 length equals 13 residues. Trimming left V 6 bases short and J 1 base short, with 10 bases between. The CDR3 DNA is TGTGCCAGCAATATGGGAGAGAACACTGAAGCTTTCTTT. This encodes CASNMGENTEAFF.

The chain couples TRBV9 to TRBJ2-7; 7 nucleotides align to TRBD1. The CDR3 sequence is 13 residues long. V lost 3 bases and J lost 3; bases outside the gene matches: 3. The germline CDR1 and CDR2 sequences are SGDLS and YYNGEE. CDR3 sequence reads: CASSGGQNYEQYF. Written as DNA, the CDR3 is TGTGCCAGCAGCGGGGGACAGAACTACGAGCAGTACTTC.

This chain uses TRBV5-1 with TRBJ1-2; 9 nucleotides line up with TRBD1. The length of the CDR3 is 15 residues. From germline, CDR1 is SGHRS and CDR2 YFSETQ. Losses at the gene ends were 4 bases for V and 3 bases for J; bases not matched to a gene: 7. Here the CDR3 reads CASSGGTGHDYGYTF. The CDR3 DNA is TGCGCCAGCAGCGGGGGGACAGGGCACGACTATGGCTACACCTTC.

The chain carries TRBV7-2 and TRBJ2-1, with 10 bases lining up with TRBD2. This CDR3 is 13 amino acids long. The germline V gene has CDR1 SGHTA and CDR2 FQGNSA. Trimming took 5 bases from V and 8 from J; bases not matched to a gene: 3. CDR3 in amino acids: CASSILAGHEQFF. DNA of the CDR3: TGTGCCAGCAGCATACTAGCGGGACATGAGCAGTTCTTC. The full variable domain, completed using reference TRBV7-2 and TRBJ2-1, is GAGVSQSPSNKVTEKGKDVELRCDPISGHTALYWYRQSLGQGLEFLIYFQGNSAPDKSGLPSDRFSAERTGGSVSTLTIQRTQQEDSAVYLCASSILAGHEQFFGPGTRLTVL.

The CDR3 spells CASTPTGGNSPLHF. In nucleotides, the CDR3 is TGTGCCAGTACCCCGACAGGGGGAAATTCACCCCTCCACTTT. The V call is TRBV19, the J call TRBJ1-6, with 9 bases aligning to TRBD1. The germline V gene has CDR1 LNHDA and CDR2 SQIVND (reference sequence). CDR3 length: 14 residues. The trim removed 7 bases at V and 7 bases at J, leaving 5 bases unmatched. Drawing the rest from reference TRBV19 and TRBJ1-6, the complete variable domain is DGGITQSPKYLFRKEGQNVTLSCEQNLNHDAMYWYRQDPGQGLRLIYYSQIVNDFQKGDIAEGYSVSREKKESFPLTVTSAQKNPTAFYLCASTPTGGNSPLHFGNGTRLTVT.

This clone was seen once. The rearrangement links TRBV21-1 to TRBJ2-7; the table's D call TRBD2 went unverified against the DNA. TRBV21-1 is an annotated pseudogene. CDR3 size: 13 residues. The CDR3 DNA is TGTGCCAGCAGCAAAGCGACTCGTCACGAGCAGTACTTC. Protein product: CASSKATRHEQYF.

V usage is TRBV7-9 and J usage is TRBJ1-3; maybe TRBD1 (6 bases). The V end lost 8 bases, the J end lost 2 bases, and 13 bases lay between the germline ends. From germline, CDR1 is SEHNR and CDR2 FQNEAQ (reference sequence). This CDR3 comprises 14 residues. CDR3 coding DNA: TGTGCCAGCCTCACAGGGCTCGCTGGAAACACCATATATTTT. Amino acid sequence: CASLTGLAGNTIYF. Based on the CDR3 plus reference TRBV7-9 and TRBJ1-3, the full variable domain is DTGVSQNPRHKITKRGQNVTFRCDPISEHNRLYWYRQTLGQGPEFLTYFQNEAQLEKSRLLSDRFSAERPKGSFSTLEIQRTEQGDSAMYLCASLTGLAGNTIYFGEGSWLTVV.

This chain joins TRBV30 and TRBJ2-5, with 7 nucleotides matching TRBD2. V trimming: 3 bases; J trimming: 5 bases; junction bases outside the gene matches: 12. The CDR3 loop spans 15 amino acids. The germline gives CDR1 GTSNPN, CDR2 SVGIG (reference sequence). The CDR3 spells CAWSPSGGPWETQYF. CDR3 DNA: TGTGCCTGGAGCCCTAGCGGCGGACCGTGGGAGACCCAGTACTTC.